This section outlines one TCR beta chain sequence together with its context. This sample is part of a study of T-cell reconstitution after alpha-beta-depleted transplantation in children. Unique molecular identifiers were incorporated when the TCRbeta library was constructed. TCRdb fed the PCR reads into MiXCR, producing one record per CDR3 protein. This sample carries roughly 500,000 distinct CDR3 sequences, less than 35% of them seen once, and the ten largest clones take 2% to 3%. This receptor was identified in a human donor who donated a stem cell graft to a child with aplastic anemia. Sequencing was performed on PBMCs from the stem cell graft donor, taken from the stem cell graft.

CDR3 nucleotides: TGTGCCAGCCTCGGAGCTAGCGGGACCAGATCCTACAATGAGCAGTTCTTC. Protein: CASLGASGTRSYNEQFF. The V call is TRBV4-2, the J call TRBJ2-1, with 9 bases matching TRBD2. This CDR3 has 17 amino acids. V was clipped by 8 bases and J by 1 base; unmatched bases: 12. From germline, CDR1 is LGHNA and CDR2 YNFKEQ.